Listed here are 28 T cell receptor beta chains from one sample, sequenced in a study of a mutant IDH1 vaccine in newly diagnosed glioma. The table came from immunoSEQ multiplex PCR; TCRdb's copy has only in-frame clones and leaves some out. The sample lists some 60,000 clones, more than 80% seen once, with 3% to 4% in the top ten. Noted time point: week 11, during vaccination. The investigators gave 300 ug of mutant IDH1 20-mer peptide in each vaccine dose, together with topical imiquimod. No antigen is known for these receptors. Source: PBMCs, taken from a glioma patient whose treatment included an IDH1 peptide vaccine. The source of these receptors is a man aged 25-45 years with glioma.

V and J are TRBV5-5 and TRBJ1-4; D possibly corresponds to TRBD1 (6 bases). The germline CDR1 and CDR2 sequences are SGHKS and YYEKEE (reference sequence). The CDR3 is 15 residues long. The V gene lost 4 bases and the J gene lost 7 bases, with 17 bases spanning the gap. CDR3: CASSPGHSLSEKLFF. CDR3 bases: TGTGCCAGCAGCCCGGGACACTCACTGAGTGAAAAACTGTTTTTT.

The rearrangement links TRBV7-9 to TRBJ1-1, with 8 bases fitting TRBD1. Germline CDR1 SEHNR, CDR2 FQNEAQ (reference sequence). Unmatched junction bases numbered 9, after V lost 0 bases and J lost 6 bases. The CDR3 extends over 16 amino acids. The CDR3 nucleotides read TGTGCCAGCAGCTTAGCCTATTTGGGACAGGTCGCTGAAGCTTTCTTT. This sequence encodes CASSLAYLGQVAEAFF. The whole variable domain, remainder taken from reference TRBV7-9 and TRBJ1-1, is DTGVSQNPRHKITKRGQNVTFRCDPISEHNRLYWYRQTLGQGPEFLTYFQNEAQLEKSRLLSDRFSAERPKGSFSTLEIQRTEQGDSAMYLCASSLAYLGQVAEAFFGQGTRLTVV.

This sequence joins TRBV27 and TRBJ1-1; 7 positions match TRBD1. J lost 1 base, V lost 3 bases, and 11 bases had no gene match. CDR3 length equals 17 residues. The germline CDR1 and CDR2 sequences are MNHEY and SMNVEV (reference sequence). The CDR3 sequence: CASSFIYRGGGNTEAFF. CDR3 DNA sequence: TGTGCCAGCAGTTTCATCTACAGGGGAGGAGGGAACACTGAAGCTTTCTTT.

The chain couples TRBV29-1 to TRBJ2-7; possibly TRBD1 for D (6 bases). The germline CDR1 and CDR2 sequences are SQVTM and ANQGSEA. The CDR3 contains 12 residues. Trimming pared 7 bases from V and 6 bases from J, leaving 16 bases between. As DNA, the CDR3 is TGCAGCGCCGGGACACCTGGCGGCGAGCAGTACTTC. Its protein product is CSAGTPGGEQYF.

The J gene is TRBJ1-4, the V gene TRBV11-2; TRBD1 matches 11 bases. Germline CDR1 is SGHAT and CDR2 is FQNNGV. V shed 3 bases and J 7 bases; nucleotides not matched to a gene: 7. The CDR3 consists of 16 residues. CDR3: CASSLRGTGGSEKLFF. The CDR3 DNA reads TGTGCCAGCAGCTTGAGGGGGACAGGGGGTAGTGAAAAACTGTTTTTT. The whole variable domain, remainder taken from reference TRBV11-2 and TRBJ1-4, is EAGVAQSPRYKIIEKRQSVAFWCNPISGHATLYWYQQILGQGPKLLIQFQNNGVVDDSQLPKDRFSAERLKGVDSTLKIQPAKLEDSAVYLCASSLRGTGGSEKLFFGSGTQLSVL.

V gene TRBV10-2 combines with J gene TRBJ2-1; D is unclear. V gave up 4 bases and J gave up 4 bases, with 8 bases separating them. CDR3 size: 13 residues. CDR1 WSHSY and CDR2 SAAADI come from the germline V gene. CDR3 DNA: TGCGCCAGCAGTGCTCGACCGTACAATGAGCAGTTCTTC. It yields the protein CASSARPYNEQFF.

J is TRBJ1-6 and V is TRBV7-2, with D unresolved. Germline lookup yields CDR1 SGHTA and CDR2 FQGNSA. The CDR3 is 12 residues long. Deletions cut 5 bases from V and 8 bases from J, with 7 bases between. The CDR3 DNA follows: TGTGCCAGCAGCCCCCTCGATTCACCCCTCCACTTT. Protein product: CASSPLDSPLHF.

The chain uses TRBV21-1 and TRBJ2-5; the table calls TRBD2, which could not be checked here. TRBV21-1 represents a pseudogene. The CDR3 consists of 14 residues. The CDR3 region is CASSAYSGEETQYF. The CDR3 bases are TGTGCCAGCAGCGCCTACTCGGGGGAGGAGACCCAGTACTTC.

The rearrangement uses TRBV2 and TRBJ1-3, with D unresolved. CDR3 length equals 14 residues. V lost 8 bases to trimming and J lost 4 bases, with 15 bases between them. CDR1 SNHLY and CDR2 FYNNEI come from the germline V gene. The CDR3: CASQRVLNGNTIYF. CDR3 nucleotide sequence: TGTGCCAGCCAACGGGTCCTTAACGGAAACACCATATATTTT.

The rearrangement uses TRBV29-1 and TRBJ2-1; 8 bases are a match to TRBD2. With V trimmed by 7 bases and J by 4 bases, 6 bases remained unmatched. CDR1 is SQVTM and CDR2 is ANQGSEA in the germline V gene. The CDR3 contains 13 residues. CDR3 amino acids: CSASLAVYNEQFF. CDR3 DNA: TGCAGCGCTTCACTAGCGGTGTACAATGAGCAGTTCTTC.

DNA of the CDR3: TGTGCCTGGAGGAGGGACAGGGGGCTCTCTGGAAACACCATATATTTT. It yields the protein CAWRRDRGLSGNTIYF. This chain joins TRBV30 and TRBJ1-3; 12 nucleotides agree with TRBD1. Germline V gene sequence: CDR1 GTSNPN, CDR2 SVGIG (reference sequence). The ends lost 3 bases at V and 0 bases at J; junction bases unmatched: 3. The CDR3 covers 16 residues. Supplemented by reference TRBV30 and TRBJ1-3, the full variable domain reads SQTIHQWPATLVQPVGSPLSLECTVEGTSNPNLYWYRQAAGRGLQLLFYSVGIGQISSEVPQNLSASRPQDRQFILSSKKLLLSDSGFYLCAWRRDRGLSGNTIYFGEGSWLTVV.

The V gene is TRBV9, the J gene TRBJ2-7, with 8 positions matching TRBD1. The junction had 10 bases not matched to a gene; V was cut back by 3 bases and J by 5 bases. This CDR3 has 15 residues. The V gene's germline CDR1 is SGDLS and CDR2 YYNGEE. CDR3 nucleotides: TGTGCCAGCAGCGGCCCGGACAGGGTGGGTAACGAGCAGTACTTC. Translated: CASSGPDRVGNEQYF.

CDR3 sequence reads: CASSASSTDTQYF. The CDR3 DNA reads as TGTGCCAGCAGCGCCTCTAGCACAGATACGCAGTATTTT. The rearrangement links TRBV9 to TRBJ2-3; D is unclear. Germline CDR1 SGDLS, CDR2 YYNGEE. The CDR3 is 13 amino acids. V dropped 3 bases and J dropped 0 bases, with 5 bases sitting between them.

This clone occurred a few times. The CDR3 sequence is CASSLDVYRNTEAFF. CDR3 in DNA: TGCGCCAGCAGCTTGGATGTATACAGGAACACTGAAGCTTTCTTT. The rearrangement links TRBV5-1 to TRBJ1-1; no clear D gene. V was clipped by 0 bases and J by 1 base, with 10 bases between them. Germline V gene data show CDR1 as SGHRS and CDR2 as YFSETQ. The CDR3 is 15 amino acids.

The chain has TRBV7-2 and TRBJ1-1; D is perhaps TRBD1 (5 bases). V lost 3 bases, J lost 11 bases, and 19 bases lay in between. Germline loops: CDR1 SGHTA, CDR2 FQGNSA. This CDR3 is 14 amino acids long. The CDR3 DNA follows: TGTGCCAGCAGCTTTGATACCGGGACCCAGGACGCTTTCTTT. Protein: CASSFDTGTQDAFF.

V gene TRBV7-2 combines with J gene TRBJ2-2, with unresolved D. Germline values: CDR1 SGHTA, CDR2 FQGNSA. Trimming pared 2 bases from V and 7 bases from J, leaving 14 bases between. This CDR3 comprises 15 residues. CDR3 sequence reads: CASSLSLLGSGELFF. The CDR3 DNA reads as TGTGCCAGCAGCTTAAGTCTTTTGGGAAGCGGGGAGCTGTTTTTT.

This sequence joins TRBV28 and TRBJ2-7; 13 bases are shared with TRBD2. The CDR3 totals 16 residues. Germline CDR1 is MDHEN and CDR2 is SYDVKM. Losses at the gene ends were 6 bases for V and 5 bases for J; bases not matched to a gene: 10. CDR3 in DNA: TGTGCCAGCAGCCTTATGGGACTAGCGGGAATTCACGAGCAGTACTTC. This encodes CASSLMGLAGIHEQYF.

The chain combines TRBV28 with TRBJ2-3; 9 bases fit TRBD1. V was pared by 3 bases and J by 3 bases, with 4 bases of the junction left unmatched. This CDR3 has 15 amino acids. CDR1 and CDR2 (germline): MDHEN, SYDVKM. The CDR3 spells CASSLTGGWTDTQYF. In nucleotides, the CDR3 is TGTGCCAGCAGTTTGACAGGGGGTTGGACAGATACGCAGTATTTT.

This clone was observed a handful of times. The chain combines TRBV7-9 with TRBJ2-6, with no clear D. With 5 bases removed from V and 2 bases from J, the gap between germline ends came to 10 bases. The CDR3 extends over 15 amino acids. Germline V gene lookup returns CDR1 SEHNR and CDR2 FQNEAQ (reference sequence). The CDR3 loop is CASSLRAAGANVLTF. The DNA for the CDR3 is TGTGCCAGCAGCCTCCGGGCAGCTGGGGCCAACGTCCTGACTTTC. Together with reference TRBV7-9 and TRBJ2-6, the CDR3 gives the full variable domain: DTGVSQNPRHKITKRGQNVTFRCDPISEHNRLYWYRQTLGQGPEFLTYFQNEAQLEKSRLLSDRFSAERPKGSFSTLEIQRTEQGDSAMYLCASSLRAAGANVLTFGAGSRLTVL.

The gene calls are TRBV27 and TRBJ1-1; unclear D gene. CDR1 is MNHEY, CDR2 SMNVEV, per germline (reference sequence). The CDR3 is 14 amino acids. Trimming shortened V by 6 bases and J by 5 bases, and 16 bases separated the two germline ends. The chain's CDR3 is CASSPLVWNTEAFF. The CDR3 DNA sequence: TGTGCCAGCAGCCCTCTTGTTTGGAATACTGAAGCTTTCTTT.

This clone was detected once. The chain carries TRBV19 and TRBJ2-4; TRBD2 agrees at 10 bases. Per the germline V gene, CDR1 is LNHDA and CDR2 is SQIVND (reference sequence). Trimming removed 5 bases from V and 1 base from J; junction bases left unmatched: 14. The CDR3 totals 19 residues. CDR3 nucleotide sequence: TGTGCCAGTAGTCCTAGGGCTAGCGGGAGTATTGTGGCCAAAAACATTCAGTACTTC. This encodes CASSPRASGSIVAKNIQYF.

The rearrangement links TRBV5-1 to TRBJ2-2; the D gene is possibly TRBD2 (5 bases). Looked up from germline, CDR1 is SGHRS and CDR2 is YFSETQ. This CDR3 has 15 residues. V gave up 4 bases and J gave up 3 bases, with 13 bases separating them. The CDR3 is CASSVDYPDTGELFF. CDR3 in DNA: TGCGCCAGCAGCGTCGACTACCCCGACACCGGGGAGCTGTTTTTT.

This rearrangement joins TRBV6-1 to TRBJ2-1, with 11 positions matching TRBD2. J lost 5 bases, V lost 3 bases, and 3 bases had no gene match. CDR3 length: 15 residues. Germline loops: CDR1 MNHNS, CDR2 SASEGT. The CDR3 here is CASSDSGRAHNEQFF. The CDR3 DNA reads TGTGCCAGCAGTGATAGCGGGAGGGCCCACAATGAGCAGTTCTTC.

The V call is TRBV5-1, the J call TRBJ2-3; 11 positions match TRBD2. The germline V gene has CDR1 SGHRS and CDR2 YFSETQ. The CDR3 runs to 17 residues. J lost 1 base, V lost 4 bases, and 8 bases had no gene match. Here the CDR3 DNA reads TGCGCCAGCAGCCCTGGACTAGCGGGCCTTGGCACAGATACGCAGTATTTT. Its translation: CASSPGLAGLGTDTQYF. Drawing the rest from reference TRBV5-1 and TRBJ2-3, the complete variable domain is KAGVTQTPRYLIKTRGQQVTLSCSPISGHRSVSWYQQTPGQGLQFLFEYFSETQRNKGNFPGRFSGRQFSNSRSEMNVSTLELGDSALYLCASSPGLAGLGTDTQYFGPGTRLTVL.

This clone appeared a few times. CDR3 in amino acids: CASSKTGGLFYGYTF. The CDR3 DNA is TGTGCCAGCAGCAAAACAGGGGGCTTATTCTATGGCTACACCTTC. The chain is built from TRBV28 and TRBJ1-2; 9 bases match TRBD1. There are 15 residues in the CDR3. Germline V gene sequence: CDR1 MDHEN, CDR2 SYDVKM. With V trimmed by 6 bases and J by 4 bases, 9 bases remained unmatched.

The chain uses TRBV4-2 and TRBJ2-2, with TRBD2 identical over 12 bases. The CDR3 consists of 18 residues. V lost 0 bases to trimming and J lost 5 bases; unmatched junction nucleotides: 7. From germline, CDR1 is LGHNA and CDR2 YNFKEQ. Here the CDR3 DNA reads TGTGCCAGCAGCCAAGAGCCTCGACTAGCGGGAGTGACCGGGGAGCTGTTTTTT. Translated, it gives CASSQEPRLAGVTGELFF.

CDR3 sequence: CASSLLGTSIFSGELFF. The DNA for the CDR3 is TGTGCCAGCAGTTTACTAGGGACTAGCATCTTCTCCGGGGAGCTGTTTTTT. This sequence joins TRBV28 and TRBJ2-2; 9 nucleotides align to TRBD2. CDR3 length: 17 amino acids. V was pared by 2 bases and J by 6 bases, with 10 bases of the junction left unmatched. The germline gives CDR1 MDHEN, CDR2 SYDVKM.

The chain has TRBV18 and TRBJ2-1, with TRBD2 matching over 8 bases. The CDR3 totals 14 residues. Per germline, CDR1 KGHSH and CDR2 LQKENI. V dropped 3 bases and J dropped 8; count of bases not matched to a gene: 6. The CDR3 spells CASSPGLVSDEQFF. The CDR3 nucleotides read TGTGCCAGCTCACCGGGACTAGTTTCGGATGAGCAGTTCTTC.